This T cell receptor beta chain came from a study of beta chain features in type 1 diabetes. Expressed TCRB transcripts were sequenced after all isolated RNA was converted to cDNA. Profiled with immunoSEQ multiplex PCR; TCRdb holds only in-frame clones, not every one. This sample carries about 160,000 clones, approximately 8.4% of them seen once, and the ten largest clones take roughly 0.5%. Whole-study results and caveats: In every one of the four CD4+ subsets, TCRB CDR3s were moderately but significantly shorter in Type 1 diabetes patients. Any PCR bias toward short templates would affect both groups alike.

Details on this clone: Its target is not known.

The sample taken for sequencing was central memory CD4+ T cells from blood. The sequence came from a man younger than 35 with type 1 diabetes.

The CDR3 nucleotides are TGTGCCAGCAGCTTACGTCTGCGAGATACGCAGTATTTT. This sequence encodes CASSLRLRDTQYF. The genes are TRBV7-2 and TRBJ2-3, with D hard to call. The germline gives CDR1 SGHTA, CDR2 FQGNSA. This CDR3 has 13 residues. Trimming left V 2 bases short and J 5 bases short, with 8 bases between. Together with reference TRBV7-2 and TRBJ2-3, the CDR3 gives the full variable domain: GAGVSQSPSNKVTEKGKDVELRCDPISGHTALYWYRQSLGQGLEFLIYFQGNSAPDKSGLPSDRFSAERTGGSVSTLTIQRTQQEDSAVYLCASSLRLRDTQYFGPGTRLTVL.